Sequencing of this T cell receptor (beta chain) was carried out in a study of cytomegalovirus exposure and HLA in healthy donors. This clone was detected only a few times. Antigen specificity is unknown. Study-wide points: In a later analysis, across HLA loci, associated TCR counts were highest for DRB1, lowest for HLA-C. Published work reported that the classifier diagnosed cytomegalovirus status with high specificity and sensitivity.

PCR involved 60 Vbeta and 13 Jbeta primers. As originally analysed: In a later analysis, 70 million to 80 million unique TCR beta chains included roughly 11 million shared by two or more donors. The table came from immunoSEQ multiplex PCR; TCRdb's copy has only in-frame clones and leaves some out. V and J calls and clone size are given by that table; D and trimming were obtained from the DNA. The sample lists about 120,000 clones; around a tenth were seen once. V shed 2 bases, J shed 4 bases, and the junction held 5 bases outside the gene matches. CDR1 and CDR2 from the germline V gene are MGHRA and YSYEKL. The CDR3 covers 15 residues.

The sequenced sample was PBMCs. This chain links TRBV4-1 with TRBJ2-7; 10 bases align to TRBD1. The TCR originated in a young man in good health and CMV-seronegative. CDR3 nucleotide sequence: TGCGCCAGCAGCCAAACCGGGACAGGGGATTACGAGCAGTACTTC. Amino acids: CASSQTGTGDYEQYF.